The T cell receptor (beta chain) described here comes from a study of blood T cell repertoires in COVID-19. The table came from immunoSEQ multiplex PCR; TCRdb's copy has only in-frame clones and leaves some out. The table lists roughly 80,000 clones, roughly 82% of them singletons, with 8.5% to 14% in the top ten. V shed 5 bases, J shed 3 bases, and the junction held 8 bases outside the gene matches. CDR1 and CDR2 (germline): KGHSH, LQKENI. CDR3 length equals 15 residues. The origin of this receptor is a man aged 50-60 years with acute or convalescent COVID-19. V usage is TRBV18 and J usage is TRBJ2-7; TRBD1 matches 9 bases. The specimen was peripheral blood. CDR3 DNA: TGTGCCAGCTCAACTTCCGGGACAGGGAGCTACGAGCAGTACTTC. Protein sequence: CASSTSGTGSYEQYF. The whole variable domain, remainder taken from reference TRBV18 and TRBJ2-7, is NAGVMQNPRHLVRRRGQEARLRCSPMKGHSHVYWYRQLPEEGLKFMVYLQKENIIDESGMPKERFSAEFPKEGPSILRIQQVVRGDSAAYFCASSTSGTGSYEQYFGPGTRLTVT.